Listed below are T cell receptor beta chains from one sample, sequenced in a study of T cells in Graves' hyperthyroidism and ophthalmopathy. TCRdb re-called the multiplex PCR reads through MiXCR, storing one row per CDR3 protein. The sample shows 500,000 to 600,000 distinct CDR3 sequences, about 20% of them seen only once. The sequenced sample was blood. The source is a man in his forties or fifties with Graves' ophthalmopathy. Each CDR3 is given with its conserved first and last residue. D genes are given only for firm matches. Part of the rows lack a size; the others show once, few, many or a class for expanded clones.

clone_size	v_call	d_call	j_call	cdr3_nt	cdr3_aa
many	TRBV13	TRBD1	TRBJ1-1	TGTGCCAGCAGCCTGGGACAGGCCACCCGCTACACTGAAGCTTTCTTT	CASSLGQATRYTEAFF
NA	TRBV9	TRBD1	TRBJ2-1	TGTGCCAGCAGCGTATCCCACAGGGGCCACAATGAGCAGTTCTTC	CASSVSHRGHNEQFF
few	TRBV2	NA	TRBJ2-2	TGTGCCAGCAGTACAGACACCCCCGGGGAGCTGTTTTTT	CASSTDTPGELFF
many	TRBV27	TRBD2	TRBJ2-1	TGTGCCAGCACCCGGGGGACTAGCGGCAATGAGCAGTTCTTC	CASTRGTSGNEQFF
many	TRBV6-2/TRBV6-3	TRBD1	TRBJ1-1	TGTGCCAGCAGGCCCGGGACAGGCCTTTACACTGAAGCTTTCTTT	CASRPGTGLYTEAFF
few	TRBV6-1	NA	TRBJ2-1	TGTGCCAGCAGTGAAGCAGTGTACAATGAGCAGTTCTTC	CASSEAVYNEQFF
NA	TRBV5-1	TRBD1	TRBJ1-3	TGCGCCAGCAGCTTGTATGGGACAGGGGGCTCTGGAAACACCATATATTTT	CASSLYGTGGSGNTIYF
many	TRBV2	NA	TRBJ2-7	TGTGCCAGCACCTACGGCACTCGCGAGCAGTACTTC	CASTYGTREQYF
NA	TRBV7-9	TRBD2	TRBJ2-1	TGTGCCAGCAGCCTAAGCGGGAGGGCCACTGAGCAGTTCTTC	CASSLSGRATEQFF
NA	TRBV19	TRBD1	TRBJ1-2	TGTGCCAGCAAATCAAACAGGGGGGCATTCGGCTACACCTTC	CASKSNRGAFGYTF
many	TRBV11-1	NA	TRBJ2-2	TGTGCCAGCAGCTTAGTCGTCGGTGGCGGGGCGGTCACCGGGGAGCTGTTTTTT	CASSLVVGGGAVTGELFF
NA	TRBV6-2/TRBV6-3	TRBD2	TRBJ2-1	TGTGCCAGCAGTTACTCCATAGGTGCGGGAGGGCCGAATGAGCAGTTCTTC	CASSYSIGAGGPNEQFF
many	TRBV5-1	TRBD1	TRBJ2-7	TGCGCCAGCAGCCTTCACCGGGACAGCTTCTACGAGCAGTACTTC	CASSLHRDSFYEQYF
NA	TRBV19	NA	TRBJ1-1	TGTGCCAGTAGTATGTTCAGGGCAAACACTGAAGCTTTCTTT	CASSMFRANTEAFF